A selection of T cell receptor beta chains follows, all from one sample in a study of shared clonotypes between healthy human individuals. Sequencing was performed with immunoSEQ multiplex PCR; in TCRdb, only in-frame clones are kept and a portion is missing. Here the sample spans 2 million to 2.5 million clones, 93% being singletons. Sequencing was carried out using naive CD4+ T cells from PBMCs. The receptors shown here come from a young man in good health. Some clones in this sample may be carry-over from other donors' samples. CDR3s leave out the opening cysteine and the closing phenylalanine or tryptophan. Each record gives: CDR3 length, V gene, J gene, CDR3 protein.

11,TRBV7-3,TRBJ2-7,ASSSRDGYEQY
13,TRBV6-5,TRBJ1-3,ASSTGGTAGNTIY
8,TRBV30,TRBJ1-4,AWREEKLF
13,TRBV7-2,TRBJ2-7,ASKRHGGEVYEQY
12,TRBV7-2,TRBJ1-2,ASSLLLSNYGYT
13,TRBV6-5,TRBJ1-2,ASSFQGGGHVGYT
14,TRBV5-1,TRBJ1-1,ASSLGGRQGFTEAF
11,TRBV5-6,TRBJ2-1,ASSLLEEGEQF
13,TRBV5-1,TRBJ2-1,ASSLVQGAYNEQF
14,TRBV5-6,TRBJ2-4,ASSLASTGAKNIQY
13,TRBV7-8,TRBJ2-5,ASSRLAGAAETQY
13,TRBV29-1,TRBJ2-1,SGKQGFSSYNEQF
13,TRBV14,TRBJ1-1,ASSREGWLDTEAF
13,TRBV25-1,TRBJ2-2,ASSEVAGFDGELF
11,TRBV28,TRBJ2-7,ASSLRQGYEQY
14,TRBV28,TRBJ2-1,ASSFASGRAGEEQF
12,TRBV9,TRBJ1-1,ASSPSLTGGEAF
14,TRBV5-6,TRBJ1-1,ASSLVLFDRNTEAF
14,TRBV4-2,TRBJ1-6,ASSRDPTGNSPPLH
13,TRBV6-1,TRBJ2-7,ASSDKGGKDYEQY
12,TRBV25-1,TRBJ1-3,ASSPAGGGNTIY
13,TRBV5-1,TRBJ2-7,ASSSYRDRPYEQY
10,TRBV28,TRBJ2-5,ATMGPTETQY
13,TRBV7-2,TRBJ2-2,ASSWDRGNTGELF
10,TRBV28,TRBJ1-1,ASTDPGREAF
15,TRBV5-1,TRBJ2-1,ASSLGTSGGPGNEQF
11,TRBV7-7,TRBJ2-1,ASSYTGENEQF
11,TRBV5-1,TRBJ2-3,ASSPALTDTQY
12,TRBV7-2,TRBJ1-2,ASSNTLQGLGYT
11,TRBV6-1,TRBJ2-7,ASSENSSYEQY
11,TRBV29-1,TRBJ2-1,SVKRQGNGEQF
12,TRBV9,TRBJ2-5,ASPREAYIETQY
13,TRBV6-5,TRBJ2-6,ASSRDRGRANVLT
13,TRBV6-1,TRBJ2-7,ASSESPGVSYEQY
14,TRBV11-2,TRBJ2-3,ASSPGAGGRTDTQY
14,TRBV9,TRBJ2-5,ASSVLGSPYQETQY
12,TRBV6-1,TRBJ1-4,ASSGVGGREKLF